The 27 T cell receptor beta chains below were found in one sample sequenced in a study of T cell responses to AZD1222 COVID-19 vaccine. The table came from immunoSEQ multiplex PCR; TCRdb's copy has only in-frame clones and leaves some out. The sample gives about 100,000 clones, more than 75% of which show up once; 4.2% is in the top ten. Sample: peripheral blood, taken on day 0 of MenACWY control vaccination. The receptor source for this set is an adult in good health.

The chain uses TRBV7-2 and TRBJ1-2, with TRBD1 matching 10 bases. In germline, CDR1 is SGHTA, CDR2 FQGNSA. V was pared by 5 bases and J by 3 bases, with 6 bases of the junction left unmatched. CDR3 size: 15 residues. The CDR3 DNA sequence: TGTGCCAGCAGCCAGAGGACAGGGGGGCACTATGGCTACACCTTC. Protein sequence: CASSQRTGGHYGYTF.

The rearrangement uses TRBV6-4 and TRBJ1-5; the D is unclear. With 6 bases removed from V and 0 bases from J, the gap between germline ends came to 12 bases. This CDR3 spans 15 amino acids. Germline assignment: CDR1 MRHNA and CDR2 SNTAGT. The CDR3 protein is CASRPRADSNQPQHF. For the CDR3, the DNA is TGTGCCAGCAGACCACGGGCGGATAGCAATCAGCCCCAGCATTTT.

This chain uses TRBV6-5 with TRBJ2-2; D unclear. This CDR3 contains 13 residues. The ends were cut back, 7 bases at V and 6 bases at J, with 12 bases in the middle. Germline V gives CDR1 MNHEY, CDR2 SVGAGI. The CDR3 region has the DNA TGTGCCAGCACTTCCATTGGGTCCGGGGAGCTGTTTTTT. It translates to CASTSIGSGELFF.

V is TRBV30 and J is TRBJ1-3; maybe TRBD1 (5 bases). Germline lookup yields CDR1 GTSNPN and CDR2 SVGIG (reference sequence). The V end was cut by 2 bases, the J end by 2 bases, with 13 bases between. The CDR3 is 15 amino acids. Here the CDR3 reads CAWSIRGKPGNTIYF. The CDR3 DNA is TGTGCCTGGAGTATAAGGGGCAAGCCTGGAAACACCATATATTTT.

In its sample, this clone was seen once. The J gene is TRBJ2-5, the V gene TRBV11-2; D is unresolved. Germline lookup yields CDR1 SGHAT and CDR2 FQNNGV. The V end lost 2 bases, the J end lost 5 bases, and 3 bases lay between the germline ends. This CDR3 spans 11 amino acids. The CDR3 DNA reads as TGTGCCAGCAGCTTAAGGGAGACCCAGTACTTC. It yields the protein CASSLRETQYF.

The chain uses TRBV5-4 and TRBJ2-7; D may be TRBD1 (5 bases). Looked up from germline, CDR1 is SGHNT and CDR2 is YYREEE (reference sequence). The CDR3 has 15 residues. Between the trimmed V and J ends, which lost 0 bases and 0 bases, there was a span of 10 bases. The CDR3 DNA reads as TGTGCCAGCAGCTTGGCCGGCCAGGGCTCCTACGAGCAGTACTTC. It specifies CASSLAGQGSYEQYF. Combining the CDR3 with reference TRBV5-4 and TRBJ2-7 gives the whole variable domain ETGVTQSPTHLIKTRGQQVTLRCSSQSGHNTVSWYQQALGQGPQFIFQYYREEENGRGNFPPRFSGLQFPNYSSELNVNALELDDSALYLCASSLAGQGSYEQYFGPGTRLTVT.

This clone occurred once. This CDR3 is CASARGAVDYGYTF. The CDR3 DNA follows: TGCGCCAGCGCTAGGGGGGCTGTGGACTATGGCTACACCTTC. The V call is TRBV4-1, the J call TRBJ1-2; TRBD1 might be the D (6 bases). Germline V lookup: CDR1 MGHRA, CDR2 YSYEKL. The CDR3 is 14 amino acids. V lost 8 bases and J 3 bases, leaving 16 bases between the germline ends.

V gene TRBV4-3 combines with J gene TRBJ2-7, with D tentatively TRBD1 or TRBD2 (6 bases each). The CDR3 spans 14 residues. Germline lookup yields CDR1 LGHNA and CDR2 YSLEER. Trimming took 0 bases from V and 2 from J, leaving 8 bases between them. The CDR3 loop reads CASSQEGGPYEQYF. The CDR3 bases are TGCGCCAGCAGCCAAGAGGGGGGCCCCTACGAGCAGTACTTC.

The chain uses TRBV7-3 and TRBJ2-2; TRBD1 is a possible D gene (6 bases). Germline CDR1 SGHTA, CDR2 FQGTGA. CDR3 length equals 14 residues. Trimming took off 6 bases at V and 5 bases at J, with 13 bases between the two ends. The CDR3 DNA is TGTGCCAGCAGGCTGCAGGGGCAGACCGGGGAGCTGTTTTTT. Residues: CASRLQGQTGELFF.

The J gene is TRBJ1-6, the V gene TRBV25-1; unclear D gene. The CDR3 consists of 13 residues. Trimming removed 4 bases from V and 10 bases from J, with 11 bases in between. The germline gives CDR1 MGHDK, CDR2 SYGVNS. CDR3 loop: CASSAGSQSPLHF. The CDR3 coding sequence is TGTGCCAGCAGTGCCGGGAGTCAGTCACCCCTCCACTTT.

The chain has TRBV18 and TRBJ1-2, with a weak D call TRBD1 (6 bases). Germline loops: CDR1 KGHSH, CDR2 LQKENI. CDR3 size: 16 residues. V lost 6 bases, J lost 5 bases, and 22 bases lay in between. In DNA form, the CDR3 reads TGTGCCAGCTCCGACCAGGAACAGGGCCGGGGGTATGGCTACACCTTC. Its translation is CASSDQEQGRGYGYTF.

This chain joins TRBV5-1 and TRBJ2-7, with D tentatively TRBD2 (6 bases). Trimming took off 3 bases at V and 0 bases at J, with 19 bases between the two ends. CDR3 length: 17 amino acids. Germline V lookup: CDR1 SGHRS, CDR2 YFSETQ. CDR3 DNA sequence: TGCGCCAGCAGCTACGTTGCGGGGCAGACACACTCCTACGAGCAGTACTTC. It encodes CASSYVAGQTHSYEQYF.

J is TRBJ2-7 and V is TRBV30; D might be TRBD2 (6 bases). Looked up from germline, CDR1 is GTSNPN and CDR2 is SVGIG (reference sequence). The CDR3 covers 14 residues. Deletions cut 6 bases from V and 2 bases from J, with 17 bases between. CDR3: CACTLGGSPYEQYF. The CDR3 bases are TGTGCCTGCACCCTGGGGGGAAGCCCCTACGAGCAGTACTTC.

The chain employs TRBV7-9 and TRBJ1-3; D gene uncertain. Germline V gene data show CDR1 as SEHNR and CDR2 as FQNEAQ (reference sequence). This CDR3 contains 15 residues. With 1 base removed from V and 0 bases from J, the gap between germline ends came to 7 bases. CDR3 coding DNA: TGTGCCAGCAGCTTAGGCAGGTCCTCTGGAAACACCATATATTTT. It encodes CASSLGRSSGNTIYF.

The chain uses TRBV6-6 and TRBJ1-5; D perhaps matches TRBD1 (5 bases). There are 13 residues in the CDR3. CDR1 is MNHNY and CDR2 is SVGAGI in the germline V gene (reference sequence). Trimming pared 7 bases from V and 8 bases from J, leaving 15 bases between. The CDR3 nucleotides read TGTGCCAGCACTTTTGACAGTAGGGAGCCCCAGCATTTT. Translating gives CASTFDSREPQHF.

This clone was counted a single time. The V call is TRBV5-5, the J call TRBJ2-3, with D possibly being TRBD2 (6 bases). Trimming left V 4 bases short and J 0 bases short, with 15 bases between. This CDR3 spans 16 amino acids. Germline V lookup: CDR1 SGHKS, CDR2 YYEKEE (reference sequence). DNA of the CDR3: TGTGCCAGCAGCCCTGGGACTGCCCCTAGCACAGATACGCAGTATTTT. Encoded protein: CASSPGTAPSTDTQYF.

This clone has just one count. V gene TRBV4-1 combines with J gene TRBJ2-5, with 8 bases matching TRBD2. Germline CDR1 is MGHRA and CDR2 is YSYEKL. After removal of 4 bases from V and 4 bases from J, the junction contained 17 bases not matched to a gene. This CDR3 comprises 18 residues. The CDR3 sequence is CASSPRQGPGGVGETQYF. CDR3 coding DNA: TGCGCCAGCAGCCCAAGGCAGGGCCCGGGAGGGGTGGGAGAGACCCAGTACTTC.

The table lists this clone with a count of one. This chain connects TRBV5-1 to TRBJ1-2; D may be TRBD1 (6 bases). The germline V and J ends were trimmed by 3 bases and 3 bases, with 12 bases remaining between them. The germline V gene has CDR1 SGHRS and CDR2 YFSETQ. The CDR3 covers 14 residues. The CDR3 nucleotides are TGCGCCAGCAGCTCAAGAGGACAGTACTATGGCTACACCTTC. As protein: CASSSRGQYYGYTF.

The rearrangement joins TRBV9 to TRBJ1-1, with 8 nucleotides matching TRBD1. Germline V gene sequence: CDR1 SGDLS, CDR2 YYNGEE. This CDR3 has 15 residues. V lost 3 bases, J lost 3 bases, and 7 bases stayed unmatched. This chain's CDR3 is CASSAGGPLYTEAFF. CDR3 nucleotides: TGTGCCAGCAGCGCAGGGGGCCCGTTATACACTGAAGCTTTCTTT.

The chain is built from TRBV12-3 or TRBV12-4 and TRBJ2-6; D remains ambiguous. The CDR3 consists of 12 residues. The DNA of the CDR3 is TGTGGATCCGGATCTGGGGCCAACGTCCTGACTTTC. Amino acids: CGSGSGANVLTF.

This chain joins TRBV7-2 and TRBJ1-2, with 9 bases identical to TRBD1. Germline V gives CDR1 SGHTA, CDR2 FQGNSA. The CDR3 has 16 amino acids. The V gene end was trimmed by 5 bases and the J gene end by 1 base; junction bases not matched to a gene: 8. CDR3: CASSIEQGALNYGYTF. In nucleotides, the CDR3 is TGTGCCAGCAGCATCGAACAGGGGGCCCTTAACTATGGCTACACCTTC.

The chain combines TRBV28 with TRBJ2-1, with 10 bases identical to TRBD2. Per the germline V gene, CDR1 is MDHEN and CDR2 is SYDVKM. The CDR3 extends over 15 amino acids. V lost 4 bases and J lost 6; bases outside the gene matches: 6. The CDR3 coding sequence is TGTGCCAGCAGTTCCCCTCCTAGCGGGAGCAATGAGCAGTTCTTC. Translated, it gives CASSSPPSGSNEQFF.

This clone was observed a single time. The CDR3 DNA follows: TGCGCCAGCAGTGAAGGGCCCACCGGGACAGGGTTGAGTAGTGTGCGTTGGGTTTCTGGGACCCAGTACTTC. It translates to CASSEGPTGTGLSSVRWVSGTQYF. This chain links TRBV23-1 with TRBJ2-5; 9 nucleotides match TRBD1. TRBV23-1 carries the ORF label, with uncertain function. The V segment lost 5 bases and the J segment 7 bases; nucleotides outside the gene matches: 38. This CDR3 is 24 amino acids long.

As DNA, the CDR3 is TGCGCCAGCAGCCAAGGACTCGGGGGTCAGCCCCAGCATTTT. Translating it yields CASSQGLGGQPQHF. The chain uses TRBV4-1 and TRBJ1-5; D may be TRBD1 (5 bases). V was pared by 1 base and J by 6 bases, with 10 bases between. Germline-derived CDR1 and CDR2 are MGHRA and YSYEKL. The length of the CDR3 is 14 residues.

The chain links TRBV6-2 or TRBV6-3 to TRBJ1-1; tentative D call: TRBD1 (6 bases). Trimming took off 0 bases at V and 1 base at J, with 9 bases between the two ends. Germline CDR1 reads MNHEY; CDR2 reads SVGEGT. The CDR3 runs 15 residues. DNA for the CDR3: TGTGCCAGCAGTTACTCGGGACAAGGGAACACTGAAGCTTTCTTT. Translating gives CASSYSGQGNTEAFF.

The chain combines TRBV18 with TRBJ2-7; D not certain. The CDR3 has 12 amino acids. From germline, CDR1 is KGHSH and CDR2 LQKENI. V was trimmed by 3 bases and J by 4 bases, leaving 7 bases between them. The CDR3 spells CASSPQQYEQYF. CDR3 DNA: TGTGCCAGCTCACCTCAGCAGTACGAGCAGTACTTC.

CDR3 region: CAISESTGGELFF. The CDR3 coding sequence is TGTGCCATCAGTGAGTCGACGGGCGGGGAGCTGTTTTTT. This rearrangement joins TRBV10-3 to TRBJ2-2; D remains ambiguous. Germline V lookup: CDR1 ENHRY, CDR2 SYGVKD. The germline V and J ends were trimmed by 0 bases and 7 bases, with 6 bases remaining between them. This CDR3 has 13 residues.